This T cell receptor beta chain was profiled in a study of control samples from healthy donors and cancer patients. Repertoires were generated with immunoSEQ multiplex PCR, while TCRdb's copy carries only in-frame clones and drops some. The table records around 30,000 clones, around 94% of them present only once. The receptor was derived from a man in his sixties in good health. Sequences were obtained from blood.

The chain's CDR3 is CASSAGLADSTDTQYF. Here the CDR3 DNA reads TGTGCCAGCAGTGCCGGACTAGCGGACTCCACAGATACGCAGTATTTT. The genes are TRBV2 and TRBJ2-3; 10 bases match TRBD2. This CDR3 comprises 16 residues. The V gene end was trimmed by 4 bases and the J gene end by 2 bases; junction bases not matched to a gene: 6. Germline V CDR1 and CDR2: SNHLY, FYNNEI.